These 23 T cell receptor beta chains were all obtained from the same sample, sequenced in a study of beta chain features in type 1 diabetes. Study observations and caveats: People with Type 1 diabetes carried modestly yet significantly shorter TCRB CDR3s in all four CD4+ subsets.

No antigen has been identified for these receptors. The isolated RNA, all of it, was reverse transcribed, so expressed TCRB transcripts were what got sequenced. The table came from immunoSEQ multiplex PCR; TCRdb's copy has only in-frame clones and leaves some out. The sample carries 40,000 to 55,000 clones, around 40% recorded once. The specimen was stem cell memory CD4+ T cells from blood. All receptors come from a man aged 25-45 years with type 1 diabetes.

This chain joins TRBV7-2 and TRBJ1-2; D is possibly TRBD1 (5 bases). With 5 bases removed from V and 5 bases from J, the gap between germline ends came to 12 bases. Germline V gene lookup returns CDR1 SGHTA and CDR2 FQGNSA. The CDR3 is 13 residues long. The CDR3 here is CASSTTVLYGYTF. DNA of the CDR3: TGTGCCAGCAGCACGACAGTTTTATATGGCTACACCTTC.

Only a few counts were recorded for this clone. The V call is TRBV6-6, the J call TRBJ1-1, with D possibly TRBD1 on 5 matching bases. The CDR3 contains 15 residues. Deletions cut 2 bases from V and 7 bases from J, with 17 bases between. Per the germline V gene, CDR1 is MNHNY and CDR2 is SVGAGI (reference sequence). The CDR3 reads CASSYPTTGGDEAFF. The CDR3 DNA sequence: TGTGCCAGCAGTTACCCGACGACGGGGGGGGATGAAGCTTTCTTT.

This clone turned up a few times. CDR3 sequence: CASFPGPLAGVSTDTQYF. Written as DNA, the CDR3 is TGCGCCAGCTTCCCCGGCCCCCTGGCAGGGGTGAGCACAGATACGCAGTATTTT. The chain carries TRBV5-1 and TRBJ2-3, with D maybe TRBD1 (6 bases). The CDR3 spans 18 residues. V was trimmed by 7 bases and J by 0 bases, leaving 24 bases between them. The germline gives CDR1 SGHRS, CDR2 YFSETQ. The complete variable domain, with remaining parts taken from reference TRBV5-1 and TRBJ2-3, reads KAGVTQTPRYLIKTRGQQVTLSCSPISGHRSVSWYQQTPGQGLQFLFEYFSETQRNKGNFPGRFSGRQFSNSRSEMNVSTLELGDSALYLCASFPGPLAGVSTDTQYFGPGTRLTVL.

This chain connects TRBV7-9 to TRBJ2-7, with 9 nucleotides matching TRBD2. CDR3 length: 13 residues. Germline V gene sequence: CDR1 SEHNR, CDR2 FQNEAQ (reference sequence). Trimming removed 5 bases from V and 3 bases from J; junction bases left unmatched: 2. The CDR3 DNA sequence: TGTGCCAGCAGCCTGACTAGCGGCTACGAGCAGTACTTC. Its translation is CASSLTSGYEQYF.

The V gene is TRBV28, the J gene TRBJ2-3, with TRBD2 as a possible D gene (6 bases). This CDR3 is built from 12 residues. V was pared by 10 bases and J by 5 bases, with 13 bases between. Germline V lookup: CDR1 MDHEN, CDR2 SYDVKM. The CDR3 coding sequence is TGTGCCACCGGCCTGGAGGGAGATACGCAGTATTTT. This gives the protein CATGLEGDTQYF.

The V and J genes are TRBV9 and TRBJ2-4; 8 nucleotides line up with TRBD1. V gave up 3 bases and J gave up 9 bases; unmatched junction bases: 8. CDR1 SGDLS and CDR2 YYNGEE come from the germline V gene. The CDR3 is made up of 14 amino acids. CDR3 in amino acids: CASSDRTGSGIQYF. The CDR3, as DNA: TGTGCCAGCAGCGATCGGACAGGGTCAGGCATTCAGTACTTC. The full variable domain, with the rest looked up from reference TRBV9 and TRBJ2-4, is DSGVTQTPKHLITATGQRVTLRCSPRSGDLSVYWYQQSLDQGLQFLIQYYNGEERAKGNILERFSAQQFPDLHSELNLSSLELGDSALYFCASSDRTGSGIQYFGAGTRLSVL.

This rearrangement joins TRBV18 to TRBJ1-1; 7 nucleotides agree with TRBD1. The CDR3 contains 18 residues. From germline, CDR1 is KGHSH and CDR2 LQKENI. Trimming cost V 2 bases and J 7 bases; bases outside gene matches: 19. As DNA, the CDR3 is TGTGCCAGCTCACCAGGGGGGATTCGGAGGGGGCGGCCGAATGAAGCTTTCTTT. Translation gives CASSPGGIRRGRPNEAFF.

This clone was recorded once. The rearrangement uses TRBV7-3 and TRBJ2-1; D ambiguous. The V end lost 2 bases, the J end lost 1 base, and 9 bases lay between the germline ends. The germline CDR1 and CDR2 sequences are SGHTA and FQGTGA. The CDR3 consists of 15 residues. The CDR3 nucleotides read TGTGCCAGCAGCTTATCCGGCGGTTCCTACAATGAGCAGTTCTTC. Residues: CASSLSGGSYNEQFF.

This rearrangement joins TRBV18 to TRBJ1-1, with D tentatively TRBD1 (5 bases). Germline CDR1 KGHSH, CDR2 LQKENI. Trimming cost V 3 bases and J 1 base, with 9 bases left between them. The CDR3 has 14 residues. CDR3 protein: CASSPVGQNTEAFF. CDR3 DNA: TGTGCCAGCTCACCGGTAGGACAGAACACTGAAGCTTTCTTT.

Concerning this clone itself: The germline gene is not matched at one end of the junction; a read error may be the cause. The chain recombines TRBV7-3 with TRBJ2-2; TRBD2 agrees at 7 bases. The CDR3 runs 17 residues. Germline V CDR1 and CDR2: SGHTA, FQGTGA. CDR3: CASSPGPSGGYTRELFF. Here the CDR3 DNA reads TGTGCCAGCAGCCCGGGGCCTAGCGGAGGATACACCCGGGAGCTGTTTTTT. Looking up the rest from reference TRBV7-3 and TRBJ2-2 gives the full variable domain: GAGVSQTPSNKVTEKGKYVELRCDPISGHTALYWYRQSLGQGPEFLIYFQGTGAADDSGLPNDRFFAVRPEGSVSTLKIQRTERGDSAVYLCASSPGPSGGYTRELFFGEGSRLTVL.

This clone was counted only a few times. The chain joins TRBV4-1 to TRBJ2-5, with D perhaps TRBD1 (5 bases). V lost 0 bases to trimming and J lost 4 bases, with 12 bases between them. The CDR3 totals 15 residues. In germline, CDR1 is MGHRA, CDR2 YSYEKL. The DNA for the CDR3 is TGCGCCAGCAGCCAAGAGGCCAGGGTGCGAGAGACCCAGTACTTC. This sequence encodes CASSQEARVRETQYF.

This clone was seen a few times. The chain joins TRBV7-9 to TRBJ2-4; TRBD1 matches at 10 bases. Germline-derived CDR1 and CDR2 are SEHNR and FQNEAQ (reference sequence). CDR3 length equals 15 residues. Trimming at V came to 5 bases and at J to 7 bases, leaving 8 bases not matched to a gene. The CDR3 DNA follows: TGTGCCAGCAGCCCTAGGGGGACAGGGGTGAACATTCAGTACTTC. It specifies CASSPRGTGVNIQYF.

Concerning this clone: Additional DNA sequences in this sample encode the identical CDR3. The V gene is TRBV10-3, the J gene TRBJ2-3, with a weak D call TRBD2 (6 bases). Germline CDR1 is ENHRY and CDR2 is SYGVKD. The CDR3 is made up of 13 amino acids. V lost 8 bases and J lost 0, with 9 bases in between. The CDR3 here is CAIRDSSTDTQYF. CDR3 sequence (DNA): TGTGCCATCCGGGACTCCAGCACAGATACGCAGTATTTT.

V and J are TRBV28 and TRBJ1-5; D not certain. Trimming took 8 bases from V and 1 from J, leaving 6 bases between them. The CDR3 spans 12 residues. Germline V CDR1 and CDR2: MDHEN, SYDVKM. CDR3 region: CASRGSNQPQHF. CDR3 sequence (DNA): TGTGCCAGCCGAGGGAGCAATCAGCCCCAGCATTTT.

V gene TRBV7-9 combines with J gene TRBJ1-2, with 8 nucleotides matching TRBD1. The CDR3 runs to 12 residues. Per germline, CDR1 SEHNR and CDR2 FQNEAQ (reference sequence). Trimming at V came to 4 bases and at J to 8 bases, leaving 3 bases not matched to a gene. Here the CDR3 reads CASSSQGGGYTF. The CDR3 DNA follows: TGTGCCAGCAGCTCACAGGGGGGCGGCTACACCTTC.

The chain joins TRBV14 to TRBJ2-3; possibly TRBD1 for D (6 bases). The CDR3 is 16 amino acids. Germline CDR1 is SGHDN and CDR2 is FVKESK. V lost 1 base and J 2 bases, leaving 13 bases between the germline ends. The CDR3: CASSQGRTAITDTQYF. CDR3 sequence (DNA): TGTGCCAGCAGCCAAGGAAGGACAGCTATCACAGATACGCAGTATTTT.

The J gene is TRBJ1-1, the V gene TRBV19; maybe TRBD1 (5 bases). The CDR3 is 14 amino acids. Per the germline V gene, CDR1 is LNHDA and CDR2 is SQIVND (reference sequence). Deletions cut 1 base from V and 5 bases from J, with 11 bases between. CDR3 sequence (DNA): TGTGCCAGTAGTATAGGCCAGGGTGAGACTGAAGCTTTCTTT. This translates into CASSIGQGETEAFF.

The V call is TRBV11-1, the J call TRBJ2-5, with TRBD2 identical over 13 bases. CDR1 and CDR2 (germline): SGHAT, FQDESV (reference sequence). Trimming at V came to 0 bases and at J to 5 bases, leaving 9 bases not matched to a gene. The CDR3 runs 18 residues. This CDR3 is CASSLALWTSGSGETQYF. In nucleotides, the CDR3 is TGTGCCAGCAGCTTAGCCCTTTGGACTAGCGGGAGTGGGGAGACCCAGTACTTC.

This clone was seen more than once but under ten times. The V and J genes are TRBV11-2 and TRBJ2-7; D remains ambiguous. V was trimmed by 2 bases and J by 12 bases, leaving 11 bases between them. Germline V CDR1 and CDR2: SGHAT, FQNNGV. The CDR3 totals 11 residues. CDR3 sequence: CASSLSQDMYF. In DNA, the CDR3 is TGTGCCAGCAGCTTATCTCAGGATATGTACTTC.

A single count supports this clone. The chain employs TRBV4-2 and TRBJ2-7; 10 bases map to TRBD1. The length of the CDR3 is 15 residues. With V trimmed by 3 bases and J by 3 bases, 5 bases remained unmatched. Germline V lookup: CDR1 LGHNA, CDR2 YNFKEQ. CDR3 nucleotides: TGTGCCAGCAGCCATACCGGGACAGGGGTCTACGAGCAGTACTTC. This translates into CASSHTGTGVYEQYF.

The table lists this clone with a few counts. The chain employs TRBV4-3 and TRBJ2-2, with a tentative D call TRBD2 (6 bases). V was clipped by 4 bases and J by 6 bases, with 9 bases between them. CDR1 is LGHNA, CDR2 YSLEER, per germline. The CDR3 extends over 13 amino acids. CDR3 nucleotide sequence: TGCGCCAGCAGCCGGGAGGAGGCCGGGGAGCTGTTTTTT. Amino acids: CASSREEAGELFF.

The V gene is TRBV4-2, the J gene TRBJ2-7; D remains unclear. Germline V gives CDR1 LGHNA, CDR2 YNFKEQ. This CDR3 comprises 13 residues. The V and J ends lost 5 bases and 5 bases respectively, with 13 bases between them. CDR3 DNA: TGTGCCAGCAGCTTTTATTCGAGCGACGAGCAGTACTTC. It codes for CASSFYSSDEQYF.

The genes are TRBV29-1 and TRBJ1-1, with 9 bases that match TRBD1. V shed 6 bases and J 7 bases; nucleotides not matched to a gene: 3. The CDR3 runs 11 residues. CDR1 and CDR2 (germline): SQVTM, ANQGSEA. The CDR3: CSVGDRVEAFF. CDR3 DNA sequence: TGCAGCGTAGGGGACAGGGTTGAAGCTTTCTTT.